This TCR beta chain was captured in a study of T cells in Graves' hyperthyroidism and ophthalmopathy. The sample holds a few counts of this clonotype. The investigators amplified TCR beta CDR3 regions from RNA transcripts. Researchers ran a first-round RT-PCR on the TCR CDR3 using the HTBI primer set. TCRdb re-analysed the multiplex PCR reads in MiXCR, keeping a single row per CDR3 protein. The repertoire holds about 410,000 distinct CDR3 sequences, under 15% seen once, with 13% in the top ten. Trimming cost V 3 bases and J 9 bases, with 5 bases left between them. Germline CDR1 is MNHEY and CDR2 is SVGEGT. The CDR3 spans 10 residues. Uncontrolled infection, other autoimmune disease, pregnancy or lactation disqualified patients from enrolment. In making diagnoses, clinical symptoms, serum thyroxine and TRAb, thyroid ultrasound and orbital computed tomography were all used. The PBMCs were taken from more than 8 ml of fresh peripheral blood.

The V call is TRBV6-2 or TRBV6-3, the J call TRBJ2-5, with D uncertain. The sequenced material came from blood. The sequence was obtained from a man younger than 35 with Graves' ophthalmopathy. CDR3 coding DNA: TGTGCCAGCAGTTATGGCCCCCAGTACTTC. Encoded protein: CASSYGPQYF.